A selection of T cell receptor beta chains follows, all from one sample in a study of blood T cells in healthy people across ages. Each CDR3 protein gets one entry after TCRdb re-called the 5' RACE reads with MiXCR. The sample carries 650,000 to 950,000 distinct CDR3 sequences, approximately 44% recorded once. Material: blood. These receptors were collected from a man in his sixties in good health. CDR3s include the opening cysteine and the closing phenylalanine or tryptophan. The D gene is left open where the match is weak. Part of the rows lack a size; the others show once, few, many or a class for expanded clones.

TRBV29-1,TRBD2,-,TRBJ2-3,CSVVLAGGSTDTQYF,TGCAGCGTTGTATTAGCGGGGGGGAGCACAGATACGCAGTATTTT
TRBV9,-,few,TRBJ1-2,CASSGDRGGYTF,TGTGCCAGCAGCGGGGACCGTGGTGGCTACACCTTC
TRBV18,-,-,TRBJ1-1,CASSTQSYNTEAFF,TGTGCCAGCTCAACACAGAGTTACAACACTGAAGCTTTCTTT
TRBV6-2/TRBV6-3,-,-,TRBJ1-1,CASSPVGQIYNTEAFF,TGTGCCAGCAGCCCCGTCGGGCAGATCTATAACACTGAAGCTTTCTTT
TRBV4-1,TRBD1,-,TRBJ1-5,CASSLGTGPSNQPQHF,TGCGCCAGCAGCCTCGGGACAGGCCCTAGCAATCAGCCCCAGCATTTT
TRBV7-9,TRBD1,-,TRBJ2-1,CASSWGDRVHNEQFF,TGTGCCAGCAGCTGGGGGGACAGGGTACACAATGAGCAGTTCTTC
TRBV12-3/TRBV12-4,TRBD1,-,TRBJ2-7,CASRQGQGASYEQYF,TGTGCCAGCAGACAGGGACAGGGGGCGTCCTACGAGCAGTACTTC
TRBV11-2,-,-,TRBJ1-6,CASSLNVELFSPLHF,TGTGCCAGCAGCTTAAATGTGGAGCTATTTTCACCCCTCCACTTT
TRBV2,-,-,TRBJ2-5,CASSVTLGEETQYF,TGTGCCAGCAGTGTCACCCTAGGGGAGGAGACCCAGTACTTC
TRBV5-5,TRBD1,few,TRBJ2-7,CASSNQGQGAFGEQYF,TGTGCCAGCAGCAATCAAGGACAGGGTGCTTTCGGCGAGCAGTACTTC
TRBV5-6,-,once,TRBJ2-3,CASSLRRFYTDTQYF,TGTGCCAGCAGCTTAAGGAGGTTTTACACAGATACGCAGTATTTT
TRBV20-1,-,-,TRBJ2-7,CSASAVGIDPSKMYEQYF,TGCAGTGCTAGTGCTGTCGGCATCGACCCGAGCAAAATGTACGAGCAGTACTTC
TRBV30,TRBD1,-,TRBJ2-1,CAWSLGTGVHNEQFF,TGTGCCTGGAGTTTAGGGACAGGGGTCCACAATGAGCAGTTCTTC
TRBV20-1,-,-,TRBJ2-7,CSARDLAQGYDEQYF,TGCAGTGCTAGAGATCTTGCACAGGGATATGACGAGCAGTACTTC
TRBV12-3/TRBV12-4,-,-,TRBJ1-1,CASSFLTNTEAFF,TGTGCCAGCAGTTTCTTAACGAACACTGAAGCTTTCTTT
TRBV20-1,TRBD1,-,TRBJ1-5,CSAEDRAMSNQPQHF,TGCAGTGCGGAGGACAGGGCAATGAGCAATCAGCCCCAGCATTTT
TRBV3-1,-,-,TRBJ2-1,CASSQLAASTHNEQFF,TGTGCCAGCAGCCAGTTAGCCGCGAGTACACACAATGAGCAGTTCTTC
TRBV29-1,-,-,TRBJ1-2,CSVPRDSEFGGYNGYTF,TGCAGCGTGCCCCGGGACTCGGAATTCGGGGGTTATAATGGCTACACCTTC
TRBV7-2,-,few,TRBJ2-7,CASSLADRLPPYF,TGTGCCAGCAGCTTAGCTGACAGGCTCCCCCCGTACTTC
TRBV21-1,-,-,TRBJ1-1,CASSKDRVGPINTQLNEMNTEAFF,TGTGCCAGCAGCAAAGACCGGGTGGGCCCTATTAATACTCAGTTGAACGAAATGAACACTGAAGCTTTCTTT
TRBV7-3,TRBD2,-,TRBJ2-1,CTSSLWASGGYNEQFF,TGTACCAGCAGCTTATGGGCTAGCGGGGGGTACAATGAGCAGTTCTTC
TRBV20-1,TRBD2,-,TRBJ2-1,CSAAGLAGGPMVSSYNEQFF,TGCAGTGCAGCGGGACTAGCGGGGGGACCGATGGTGAGTTCCTACAATGAGCAGTTCTTC
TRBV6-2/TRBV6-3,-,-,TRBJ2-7,CASSGLPGSYEQYF,TGTGCCAGCAGTGGTTTGCCAGGGAGCTACGAGCAGTACTTC
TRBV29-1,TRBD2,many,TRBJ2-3,CSVDSRGDTQYF,TGCAGCGTGGACTCGCGGGGGGATACGCAGTATTTT
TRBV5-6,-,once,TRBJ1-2,CASSRGAGSDYGYTF,TGTGCCAGCAGCCGGGGGGCAGGGAGCGACTATGGCTACACCTTC
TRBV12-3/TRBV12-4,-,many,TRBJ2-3,CASSLQRSTDTQYF,TGTGCCAGCAGCCTTCAGCGGAGCACAGATACGCAGTATTTT
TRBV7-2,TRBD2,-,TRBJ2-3,CASSRTSPDTQYF,TGTGCCAGCAGCAGGACTAGTCCGGATACGCAGTATTTT
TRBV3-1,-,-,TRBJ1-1,CASSQEHRRNTEAFF,TGTGCCAGCAGCCAAGAACATCGTAGGAACACTGAAGCTTTCTTT
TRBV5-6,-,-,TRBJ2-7,CASSPLLRANSYEQYF,TGTGCCAGCAGCCCCCTCCTGAGGGCCAACTCATACGAGCAGTACTTC
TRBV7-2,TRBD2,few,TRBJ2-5,CASSHRLAGGYQETQYF,TGTGCCAGCAGCCATCGACTAGCGGGGGGGTACCAAGAGACCCAGTACTTC
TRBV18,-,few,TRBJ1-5,CASSPGVSSNQPQHF,TGTGCCAGCTCACCGGGAGTCAGCAGCAATCAGCCCCAGCATTTT
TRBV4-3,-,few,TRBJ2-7,CASSHAGRPYEQYF,TGCGCCAGCAGCCACGCAGGGAGGCCCTACGAGCAGTACTTC
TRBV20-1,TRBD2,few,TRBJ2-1,CSATTSSSYNEQFF,TGCAGTGCTACGACTAGCAGCTCCTACAATGAGCAGTTCTTC
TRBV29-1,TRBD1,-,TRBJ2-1,CSVDRGQGETQFF,TGCAGCGTTGATAGGGGACAGGGAGAGACCCAGTTCTTC